This record concerns one T cell receptor (beta chain) sequence. The CDR3 is made up of 14 amino acids. J was trimmed by 6 bases and V by 6 bases; bases with no gene match: 8. From germline, CDR1 is SEHNR and CDR2 FQNEAQ (reference sequence). The sample originates from a study of blood T cell repertoires in COVID-19. Profiling relied on immunoSEQ multiplex PCR, and the TCRdb table lists in-frame clones only, not all of them. The sample includes approximately 500,000 clones, roughly 90% seen only once; the top ten take approximately 2%. The sequence was collected from a woman aged 35 to 49 who had recovered from COVID-19. Sequencing was performed on PBMCs or T cells enriched from blood (not recorded which). The V call is TRBV7-9, the J call TRBJ2-1, with 7 bases identical to TRBD1. As DNA, the CDR3 is TGTGCCAGCAGTGTCGGACAGGCCCTCAATGAGCAGTTCTTC. Protein product: CASSVGQALNEQFF.